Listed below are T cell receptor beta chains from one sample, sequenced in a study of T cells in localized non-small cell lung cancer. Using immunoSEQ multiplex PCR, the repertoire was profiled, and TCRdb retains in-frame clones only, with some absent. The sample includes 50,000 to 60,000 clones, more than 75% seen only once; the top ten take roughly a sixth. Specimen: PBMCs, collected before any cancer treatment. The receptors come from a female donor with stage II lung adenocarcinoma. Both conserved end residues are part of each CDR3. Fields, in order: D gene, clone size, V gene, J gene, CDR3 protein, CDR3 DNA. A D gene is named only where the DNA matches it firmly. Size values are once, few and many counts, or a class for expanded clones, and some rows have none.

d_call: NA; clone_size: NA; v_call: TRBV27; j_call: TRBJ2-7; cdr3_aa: CASSETGKGYEQYF; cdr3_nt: TGTGCCAGCAGTGAAACAGGGAAGGGGTACGAGCAGTACTTC
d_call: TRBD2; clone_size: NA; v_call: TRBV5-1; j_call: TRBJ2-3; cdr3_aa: CASSLGTSDTQYF; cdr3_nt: TGCGCCAGCAGCCTTGGGACTAGCGATACGCAGTATTTT
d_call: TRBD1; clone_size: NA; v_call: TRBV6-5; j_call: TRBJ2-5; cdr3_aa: CASRRQGEGETQYF; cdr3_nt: TGTGCCAGCAGGCGACAGGGGGAAGGGGAGACCCAGTACTTC
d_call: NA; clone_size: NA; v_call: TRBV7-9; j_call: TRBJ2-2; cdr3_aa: CASSWLLTGMSGELFF; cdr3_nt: TGTGCCAGCAGCTGGTTGCTAACGGGGATGAGCGGGGAGCTGTTTTTT
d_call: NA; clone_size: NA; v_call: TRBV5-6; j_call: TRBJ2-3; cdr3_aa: CASSSSAGVGTDTQYF; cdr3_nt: TGTGCCAGCAGCTCATCGGCAGGGGTGGGCACAGATACGCAGTATTTT
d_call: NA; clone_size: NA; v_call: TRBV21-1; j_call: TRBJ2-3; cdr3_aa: CASSGWTGEPSTDTQYF; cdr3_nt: TGTGCCAGCAGCGGGTGGACAGGGGAACCTAGCACAGATACGCAGTATTTT
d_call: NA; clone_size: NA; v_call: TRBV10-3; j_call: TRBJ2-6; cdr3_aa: CAAGESSGANVLTF; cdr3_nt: TGTGCCGCAGGGGAAAGCTCTGGGGCCAACGTCCTGACTTTC
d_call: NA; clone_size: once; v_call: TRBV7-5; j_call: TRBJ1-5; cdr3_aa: CARSLPGRYSNQPQHF; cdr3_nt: TGTGCCAGAAGCTTACCGGGAAGGTATAGCAATCAGCCCCAGCATTTT
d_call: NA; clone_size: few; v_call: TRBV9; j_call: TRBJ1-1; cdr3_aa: CASSVVGMNTEAFF; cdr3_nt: TGTGCCAGCAGCGTAGTGGGGATGAACACTGAAGCTTTCTTT
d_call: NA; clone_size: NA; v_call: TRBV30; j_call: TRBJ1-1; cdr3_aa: CAWSERGFGTEAFF; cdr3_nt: TGTGCCTGGAGTGAGAGGGGTTTCGGCACTGAAGCTTTCTTT
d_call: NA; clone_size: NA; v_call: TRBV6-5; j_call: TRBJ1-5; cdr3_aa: CASSPQGVRQPQHF; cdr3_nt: TGTGCCAGCAGTCCTCAGGGCGTTAGGCAGCCCCAGCATTTT
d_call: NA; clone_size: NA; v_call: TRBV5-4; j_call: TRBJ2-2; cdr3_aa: CASSLGQGSNGELFF; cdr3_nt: TGTGCCAGCAGCTTGGGGCAGGGTAGTAACGGGGAGCTGTTTTTT
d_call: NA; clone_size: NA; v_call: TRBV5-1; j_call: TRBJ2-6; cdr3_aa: CASSLATGLGANVLTF; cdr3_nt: TGCGCCAGCAGCTTGGCGACGGGTTTAGGGGCCAACGTCCTGACTTTC
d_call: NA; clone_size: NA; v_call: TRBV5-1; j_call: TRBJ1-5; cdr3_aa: CASSWGTGNQPQHF; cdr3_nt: TGCGCCAGCAGCTGGGGCACAGGGAATCAGCCCCAGCATTTT
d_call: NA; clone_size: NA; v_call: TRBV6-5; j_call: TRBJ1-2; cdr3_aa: CASSYRDKRGYTF; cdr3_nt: TGTGCCAGCAGTTACAGGGATAAGCGTGGCTACACCTTC
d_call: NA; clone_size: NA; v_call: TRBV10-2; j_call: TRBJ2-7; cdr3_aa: CASKYYGYEQYF; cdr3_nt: TGCGCCAGCAAGTACTACGGATACGAGCAGTACTTC
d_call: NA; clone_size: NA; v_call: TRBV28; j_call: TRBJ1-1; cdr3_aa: CASSSAGITEAFF; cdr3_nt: TGTGCCAGCAGTTCAGCAGGAATCACTGAAGCTTTCTTT
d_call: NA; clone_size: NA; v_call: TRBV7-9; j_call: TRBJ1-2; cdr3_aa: CASSSADRRGYGYTF; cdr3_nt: TGTGCCAGCAGCTCGGCAGATCGTCGTGGCTATGGCTACACCTTC
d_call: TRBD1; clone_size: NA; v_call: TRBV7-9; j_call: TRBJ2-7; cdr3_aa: CASSFTGDEQYF; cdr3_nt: TGTGCCAGCAGTTTTACAGGGGACGAGCAGTACTTC
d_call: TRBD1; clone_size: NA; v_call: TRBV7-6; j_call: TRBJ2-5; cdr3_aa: CASSPWDSQETQYF; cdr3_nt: TGTGCCAGCAGCCCTTGGGACAGCCAAGAGACCCAGTACTTC
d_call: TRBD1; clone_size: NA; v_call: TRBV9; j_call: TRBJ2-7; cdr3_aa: CASSAEGTGGYEQYF; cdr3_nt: TGTGCCAGCAGCGCCGAGGGGACAGGGGGCTACGAGCAGTACTTC
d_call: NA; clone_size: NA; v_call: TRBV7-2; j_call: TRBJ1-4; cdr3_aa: CASSLSGAEKLFF; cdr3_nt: TGTGCCAGCAGCTTATCGGGCGCTGAAAAACTGTTTTTT
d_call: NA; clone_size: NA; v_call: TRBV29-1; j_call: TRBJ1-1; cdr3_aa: CSVFYLPPTEAFF; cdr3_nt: TGCAGCGTTTTCTATCTCCCGCCCACTGAAGCTTTCTTT